This TCR beta chain was captured by sequencing in a study of blood T cell repertoires in COVID-19. The method was immunoSEQ multiplex PCR; TCRdb's version includes in-frame clones alone and lacks a portion of them. The data hold around 300,000 clones, with about nine tenths observed a single time. The V segment lost 5 bases and the J segment 2 bases; nucleotides outside the gene matches: 7. The CDR3 is made up of 17 amino acids. Germline assignment: CDR1 SEHNR and CDR2 FQNEAQ (reference sequence). The chain is built from TRBV7-9 and TRBJ2-3, with 13 bases fitting TRBD2. The sequence was collected from a man aged 18-30 years with active or convalescent COVID-19. Material for sequencing was peripheral blood. In nucleotides, the CDR3 is TGTGCCAGCAGCCCAGGGACTAGCGGGACATCCACAGATACGCAGTATTTT. Encoded protein: CASSPGTSGTSTDTQYF.